This record looks at one T cell receptor beta chain sequence and its context. Its antigen is unidentified. The source of the sample is a study of cytomegalovirus exposure and HLA in healthy donors. Study observations and caveats: Later analysis associated a missense DCLRE1C variant with TCR beta V- and J-gene trimming. In a later analysis, specific HLA alleles were associated with under 20,000 TCR beta sequences at a 0.05 false discovery rate. The availability of immune exposure information extended only to CMV serostatus. It was 160 or so TCR beta chains that were listed as cytomegalovirus-associated.

Researchers ran the PCR with 60 Vbeta and 13 Jbeta primers. The method was immunoSEQ multiplex PCR; TCRdb's version includes in-frame clones alone and lacks a portion of them. The sample has about 86,000 clones, roughly 77% seen once. The receptor was derived from a woman aged 40 to 50 in good health and CMV-seropositive. Sample: PBMCs.

The CDR3 coding sequence is TGTGCCAGCAGCTTAGCGGGACAGGGAGGAGAGACCCAGTACTTC. Translated: CASSLAGQGGETQYF. The rearrangement links TRBV7-8 to TRBJ2-5; 9 bases agree with TRBD1. This CDR3 comprises 15 residues. In germline, CDR1 is SGHVS, CDR2 FQNEAQ. With V trimmed by 0 bases and J by 4 bases, 3 bases remained unmatched.